This TCR beta chain was found in a study of PD-1 blockade in classical Hodgkin lymphoma. Findings of the study overall: By C4D1, CD4+ diversity increased significantly, especially in complete responders.

Repertoires were generated with immunoSEQ multiplex PCR, while TCRdb's copy carries only in-frame clones and drops some. The table has about 24,000 clones, more than 60% seen once; the top ten hold approximately 8%. Relapse was seen in all patients after autologous stem cell transplantation, and brentuximab vedotin exposure was variable. Of note for this clone: What it recognizes is unknown.

The CDR3 sequence is 15 residues long. Germline CDR1 is SEHNR and CDR2 is FQNEAQ (reference sequence). With 3 bases clipped from V and 5 bases from J, the junction kept 8 bases outside the gene matches. The rearrangement uses TRBV7-9 and TRBJ2-3, with 7 nucleotides matching TRBD2. Sequences were derived from peripheral blood mononuclear cells (PBMCs), sampled before the second cycle of nivolumab. The source of this sequence is a human donor with classical Hodgkin lymphoma. The CDR3 sequence: CASSLRGSFLDTQYF. Here the CDR3 DNA reads TGTGCCAGCAGCTTGCGCGGGAGTTTCTTAGATACGCAGTATTTT.